These 29 T cell receptor beta chains were sequenced from one sample in a study of blood T cell repertoires in COVID-19. Here immunoSEQ multiplex PCR was the method, and the copy in TCRdb shows in-frame clones only, minus some. Of about 130,000 clones in the sample, roughly 84% were seen once. Source material: peripheral blood. All receptors derive from a woman between 25 and 40 years old who had recovered from COVID-19.

The gene calls are TRBV19 and TRBJ2-6; no clear D. Germline V lookup: CDR1 LNHDA, CDR2 SQIVND (reference sequence). Trimming took off 7 bases at V and 0 bases at J, with 10 bases between the two ends. The CDR3 extends over 15 amino acids. CDR3: CASTGPNSGANVLTF. The CDR3 DNA follows: TGTGCCAGTACAGGTCCCAACTCTGGGGCCAACGTCCTGACTTTC. Variable domain in full (rest from reference TRBV19 and TRBJ2-6): DGGITQSPKYLFRKEGQNVTLSCEQNLNHDAMYWYRQDPGQGLRLIYYSQIVNDFQKGDIAEGYSVSREKKESFPLTVTSAQKNPTAFYLCASTGPNSGANVLTFGAGSRLTVL.

This rearrangement joins TRBV19 to TRBJ1-5; 9 positions agree with TRBD1. Germline CDR1 LNHDA, CDR2 SQIVND (reference sequence). CDR3 length: 15 residues. The V and J ends lost 5 bases and 5 bases, in that order; junction bases with no gene match: 7. The CDR3 region has the DNA TGTGCCAGTAGTTCAGGGACAGGGTACGATCAGCCCCAGCATTTT. Residues: CASSSGTGYDQPQHF.

The V gene is TRBV14, the J gene TRBJ2-7; D is ambiguous. Trimming pared 4 bases from V and 4 bases from J, leaving 17 bases between. The CDR3 is 15 residues long. In germline, CDR1 is SGHDN, CDR2 FVKESK. The CDR3 spells CASSLSVWAPYEQYF. CDR3 nucleotides: TGTGCCAGCAGCCTCTCCGTTTGGGCCCCGTACGAGCAGTACTTC.

The V gene is TRBV2, the J gene TRBJ2-1, with D maybe TRBD1 (6 bases). CDR3 length: 15 amino acids. The germline V gene encodes CDR1 SNHLY and CDR2 FYNNEI. Trimming removed 3 bases at V and 2 bases at J, with 11 bases between. The CDR3 coding sequence is TGTGCCAGCAGTGATCACAGGGTAACCTACAATGAGCAGTTCTTC. Its protein product is CASSDHRVTYNEQFF.

The chain joins TRBV5-1 to TRBJ2-1; 12 bases are shared with TRBD2. CDR1 is SGHRS and CDR2 is YFSETQ in the germline V gene. The V gene end was trimmed by 4 bases and the J gene end by 8 bases; junction bases not matched to a gene: 7. The CDR3 extends over 15 amino acids. The CDR3 here is CASSPTSGGQDEQFF. CDR3 sequence (DNA): TGCGCCAGCAGCCCGACTAGCGGGGGCCAGGATGAGCAGTTCTTC.

This sequence joins TRBV19 and TRBJ2-2; the match to TRBD1 covers 7 bases. This CDR3 is 16 amino acids long. Germline V gives CDR1 LNHDA, CDR2 SQIVND (reference sequence). The junction had 12 bases not matched to a gene; V was cut back by 9 bases and J by 2 bases. The CDR3 loop reads CASRRGQETNTGELFF. The CDR3 DNA reads TGTGCCAGCAGGAGAGGACAGGAGACAAACACCGGGGAGCTGTTTTTT.

The rearrangement joins TRBV19 to TRBJ2-1; 7 bases line up with TRBD2. The V gene's germline CDR1 is LNHDA and CDR2 SQIVND (reference sequence). This CDR3 has 16 residues. V shed 3 bases, J shed 9 bases, and the junction held 14 bases outside the gene matches. The CDR3 DNA sequence: TGTGCCAGTAGTATTCGAGCTGGGGGAGGGCCAGTTGAGCAGTTCTTC. The encoded protein is CASSIRAGGGPVEQFF.

The rearrangement uses TRBV5-8 and TRBJ1-2, with a possible D match to TRBD1 (6 bases). The V gene's germline CDR1 is SGHTS and CDR2 YDEGEE. V shed 1 base and J shed 8 bases, with 18 bases lying between them. CDR3 length: 15 amino acids. The CDR3 reads CASSLKRGGAVGYTF. The CDR3 DNA follows: TGTGCCAGCAGCTTGAAAAGGGGGGGAGCGGTGGGCTACACCTTC.

This clone was found a few times. V gene TRBV7-6 combines with J gene TRBJ2-4; D not certain. CDR1 and CDR2 from the germline V gene are SGHVS and FNYEAQ. The germline V and J ends were trimmed by 1 base and 8 bases, with 15 bases remaining between them. This CDR3 has 15 residues. CDR3 nucleotide sequence: TGTGCCAGCAGCTTAGGGCCTGGGTTCGGAGACATTCAGTACTTC. Its protein is CASSLGPGFGDIQYF. Based on the CDR3 plus reference TRBV7-6 and TRBJ2-4, the full variable domain is GAGVSQSPRYKVTKRGQDVALRCDPISGHVSLYWYRQALGQGPEFLTYFNYEAQQDKSGLPNDRFSAERPEGSISTLTIQRTEQRDSAMYRCASSLGPGFGDIQYFGAGTRLSVL.

The chain is built from TRBV25-1 and TRBJ1-2; 10 nucleotides align to TRBD1. The trim removed 4 bases at V and 5 bases at J, leaving 10 bases unmatched. Germline-derived CDR1 and CDR2 are MGHDK and SYGVNS. The CDR3 extends over 16 amino acids. DNA for the CDR3: TGTGCCAGCAGTGTCGCGGTGACAGGGGGCCGGTATGGCTACACCTTC. Amino acid sequence: CASSVAVTGGRYGYTF.

The chain combines TRBV5-4 with TRBJ1-5, with D perhaps TRBD1 (5 bases). The CDR3 is made up of 14 amino acids. The germline gives CDR1 SGHNT, CDR2 YYREEE (reference sequence). V was cut by 1 base and J by 5 bases, with 10 bases left in between. The CDR3 loop is CASSLWGGDQPQHF. CDR3 coding DNA: TGTGCCAGCAGCTTGTGGGGAGGGGATCAGCCCCAGCATTTT.

This clone was picked up one time. CDR3 DNA: TGCGCCAGCAGCTTGAATAGCGGGAGCGCCTACGAGCAGTACTTC. This gives the protein CASSLNSGSAYEQYF. The chain has TRBV5-1 and TRBJ2-7; 9 bases align to TRBD2. Germline V gene data show CDR1 as SGHRS and CDR2 as YFSETQ. Trimming at V came to 1 base and at J to 2 bases, leaving 4 bases not matched to a gene. This CDR3 contains 15 residues.

In the case of this clone: One junction end disagrees with the germline gene, perhaps due to a read error. The rearrangement joins TRBV25-1 to TRBJ1-4; D not resolved. Per germline, CDR1 MGHDK and CDR2 SYGVNS. CDR3 length: 15 amino acids. CDR3 DNA sequence: TGTGCCAGCAGCGAATACACAGCAACTAATGAAAAACTGTTTTTT. This gives the protein CASSEYTATNEKLFF.

The chain is built from TRBV3-1 (or the pseudogene TRBV3-2) and TRBJ1-1; 7 bases align to TRBD1. Germline lookup yields CDR1 LGHDT and CDR2 YNNKEL (reference sequence). CDR3 length: 13 amino acids. V was pared by 3 bases and J by 10 bases, with 8 bases of the junction left unmatched. The CDR3 DNA reads as TGTGCCAGCAGCCATACAGAACAGGGGTCAGCTTTCTTT. It specifies CASSHTEQGSAFF.

The J gene is TRBJ1-5, the V gene TRBV6-1; 7 bases are shared with TRBD1. Trimming removed 4 bases from V and 0 bases from J; junction bases left unmatched: 12. CDR1 MNHNS and CDR2 SASEGT come from the germline V gene. The CDR3 totals 18 residues. CDR3 bases: TGTGCCAGCAGTGGGGGTACAGGGGTCGGCCTTAGCAATCAGCCCCAGCATTTT. This sequence encodes CASSGGTGVGLSNQPQHF.

J is TRBJ1-5 and V is TRBV19; D unclear. The germline V gene has CDR1 LNHDA and CDR2 SQIVND (reference sequence). V was pared by 3 bases and J by 7 bases, with 10 bases between. This CDR3 has 13 residues. The CDR3 loop reads CASSIELRQPQHF. The CDR3 DNA is TGTGCCAGTAGTATCGAGTTGAGACAGCCCCAGCATTTT.

This clone appeared once. The chain recombines TRBV3-1 (or the pseudogene TRBV3-2) with TRBJ2-7; D possibly corresponds to TRBD2 (6 bases). V was trimmed by 4 bases and J by 3 bases, leaving 10 bases between them. The CDR3 runs 13 residues. The V gene's germline CDR1 is LGHDT and CDR2 YNNKEL (reference sequence). CDR3 nucleotides: TGTGCCAGCAGCCGCGGGAAATTCTACGAGCAGTACTTC. Its translation is CASSRGKFYEQYF.

This clone was seen once. The rearrangement links TRBV15 to TRBJ1-3; 7 bases match TRBD1. The CDR3 covers 16 residues. Trimming at V came to 4 bases and at J to 0 bases, leaving 6 bases not matched to a gene. The germline CDR1 and CDR2 sequences are LNHNV and YYDKDF (reference sequence). CDR3 bases: TGTGCCACCAGCAACCGACAGGGAGGCTCTGGAAACACCATATATTTT. Its translation is CATSNRQGGSGNTIYF.

The J gene is TRBJ2-2, the V gene TRBV2; TRBD1 matches 10 bases. Germline CDR1 is SNHLY and CDR2 is FYNNEI. CDR3 length: 15 amino acids. V dropped 3 bases and J dropped 7; count of bases not matched to a gene: 5. DNA of the CDR3: TGTGCCAGCAGTGACAGGACAGGGGGTCTCGGGGAGCTGTTTTTT. It yields the protein CASSDRTGGLGELFF.

This clone was found once. V usage is TRBV5-1 and J usage is TRBJ1-1; unclear D gene. The CDR3 extends over 15 amino acids. Germline V gene sequence: CDR1 SGHRS, CDR2 YFSETQ. V was cut by 1 base and J by 1 base, with 11 bases left in between. This chain's CDR3 is CASSLTRERNTEAFF. The CDR3 DNA is TGCGCCAGCAGCTTGACGCGGGAAAGGAACACTGAAGCTTTCTTT.

This chain links TRBV2 with TRBJ2-2, with 13 bases lining up with TRBD2. The CDR3 spans 18 residues. The ends lost 6 bases at V and 1 base at J; junction bases unmatched: 8. Germline values: CDR1 SNHLY, CDR2 FYNNEI. This chain's CDR3 is CASSLGLAGVKNTGELFF. The CDR3 nucleotides are TGTGCCAGCAGCTTAGGACTAGCGGGGGTTAAGAACACCGGGGAGCTGTTTTTT.

This chain connects TRBV5-4 to TRBJ2-3; TRBD2 is a possible D gene (6 bases). CDR1 and CDR2 from the germline V gene are SGHNT and YYREEE (reference sequence). The CDR3 extends over 15 amino acids. Trimming pared 2 bases from V and 0 bases from J, leaving 10 bases between. The CDR3, as DNA: TGTGCCAGCAGCTTTGGCGGGGAAAGCACAGATACGCAGTATTTT. It is translated as CASSFGGESTDTQYF.

The V gene is TRBV19, the J gene TRBJ2-3; 9 nucleotides line up with TRBD2. The CDR3 extends over 16 amino acids. Germline loops: CDR1 LNHDA, CDR2 SQIVND (reference sequence). After removal of 1 base from V and 6 bases from J, the junction contained 8 bases not matched to a gene. CDR3: CASSIGIAGAGDTQYF. CDR3 coding DNA: TGTGCCAGTAGTATAGGAATAGCGGGAGCAGGGGATACGCAGTATTTT.

The chain employs TRBV29-1 and TRBJ2-1; unclear D gene. The CDR3 runs to 13 residues. The germline V gene has CDR1 SQVTM and CDR2 ANQGSEA. Trimming removed 7 bases from V and 0 bases from J, with 10 bases in between. The CDR3 loop reads CSARQDSYNEQFF. The CDR3 region has the DNA TGCAGCGCCAGGCAGGACTCCTACAATGAGCAGTTCTTC.

The rearrangement uses TRBV19 and TRBJ1-2, with TRBD1 identical over 7 bases. V was clipped by 7 bases and J by 4 bases; unmatched bases: 12. Germline V gives CDR1 LNHDA, CDR2 SQIVND (reference sequence). The CDR3 contains 15 residues. The CDR3 loop is CASIGLDRPLYGYTF. CDR3 nucleotide sequence: TGTGCCAGTATTGGGCTGGACAGGCCGCTCTATGGCTACACCTTC. The full variable domain, completed using reference TRBV19 and TRBJ1-2, is DGGITQSPKYLFRKEGQNVTLSCEQNLNHDAMYWYRQDPGQGLRLIYYSQIVNDFQKGDIAEGYSVSREKKESFPLTVTSAQKNPTAFYLCASIGLDRPLYGYTFGSGTRLTVV.

This chain links TRBV7-3 with TRBJ1-2; 8 bases are shared with TRBD1. V shed 1 base and J 7 bases; nucleotides not matched to a gene: 5. Germline-derived CDR1 and CDR2 are SGHTA and FQGTGA. The CDR3 totals 14 residues. Here the CDR3 reads CASSLSVGTGGYTF. The CDR3 nucleotides read TGTGCCAGCAGCTTAAGTGTCGGGACAGGTGGCTACACCTTC.

Details on this clone: A clone one base away is much larger, so this may be a read error. Other DNA variants within this sample encode the same CDR3. The CDR3 protein is CASSEQGAGYEQYF. The CDR3, as DNA: TGTGCCAGCAGTGAGCAGGGGGCCGGGTACGAGCAGTACTTC. This sequence joins TRBV2 and TRBJ2-7; 8 nucleotides line up with TRBD1. The germline gives CDR1 SNHLY, CDR2 FYNNEI. V trimming: 3 bases; J trimming: 4 bases; junction bases outside the gene matches: 5. The CDR3 is made up of 14 amino acids.

The gene calls are TRBV24-1 and TRBJ1-2; TRBD1 might be the D (5 bases). Deletions cut 0 bases from V and 8 bases from J, with 18 bases between. This CDR3 comprises 16 residues. From germline, CDR1 is KGHDR and CDR2 SFDVKD. The CDR3 DNA sequence: TGTGCCACCAGTGATTTGGCTTGGGAGGGGCGGTCCGGCTACACCTTC. Translating gives CATSDLAWEGRSGYTF.

The chain links TRBV10-3 to TRBJ1-2; a weak D match, TRBD1 (5 bases). V lost 3 bases and J lost 3, with 17 bases in between. Germline V lookup: CDR1 ENHRY, CDR2 SYGVKD. The CDR3 has 16 residues. The CDR3: CAISDGRPMGDYGYTF. The DNA of the CDR3 is TGTGCCATCAGTGATGGGAGGCCGATGGGGGACTATGGCTACACCTTC.